Below, 17 T cell receptor beta chains from the same sample are listed, as sequenced in a study of early T cells in non-severe SARS-CoV-2 infection. Via MiXCR, TCRdb re-called the 5' RACE reads, giving one row per CDR3 protein. The sample carries some 71,000 distinct CDR3 sequences, 8.5% to 10% recorded once. Sequencing input: whole blood. The receptor source for this set is an adult who was a healthcare worker with PCR-confirmed SARS-CoV-2 infection or an uninfected control (not recorded which).

V usage is TRBV29-1 and J usage is TRBJ2-1, with D tentatively TRBD1 (6 bases). This CDR3 spans 11 amino acids. CDR1 is SQVTM and CDR2 is ANQGSEA in the germline V gene. Between the trimmed V and J ends, which lost 2 bases and 7 bases, there was a span of 6 bases. For the CDR3, the DNA is TGCAGCGTTGAAAGGGGGAATGAGCAGTTCTTC. It yields the protein CSVERGNEQFF.

This clonotype was detected a few times. This sequence joins TRBV7-3 and TRBJ2-1, with D hard to call. V lost 1 base and J lost 1, with 8 bases in between. The CDR3 runs 15 residues. CDR1 SGHTA and CDR2 FQGTGA come from the germline V gene. CDR3 region: CASSLNPHSYNEQFF. CDR3 nucleotide sequence: TGTGCCAGCAGCTTAAACCCACATTCCTACAATGAGCAGTTCTTC.

The V and J genes are TRBV7-9 and TRBJ2-1; tentatively, D is TRBD2 (5 bases). Germline CDR1 reads SEHNR; CDR2 reads FQNEAQ (reference sequence). This CDR3 contains 13 residues. V lost 6 bases, J lost 6 bases, and 12 bases lay in between. CDR3 coding DNA: TGTGCCAGCAGTGGACTTTCCGGCAATGAGCAGTTCTTC. It translates to CASSGLSGNEQFF.

This chain connects TRBV7-9 to TRBJ2-1; tentatively, D is TRBD1 or TRBD2 (5 bases each). Trimming removed 5 bases at V and 8 bases at J, with 13 bases between. The CDR3 loop spans 13 amino acids. Germline V gives CDR1 SEHNR, CDR2 FQNEAQ (reference sequence). CDR3 nucleotide sequence: TGTGCCAGCAGCCCGAGGGGTAGAGATGAGCAGTTCTTC. It yields the protein CASSPRGRDEQFF.

This clonotype showed up just once. This chain uses TRBV29-1 with TRBJ2-3; 10 positions match TRBD2. The CDR3 extends over 14 amino acids. V shed 3 bases and J 4 bases; nucleotides not matched to a gene: 4. Germline CDR1 SQVTM, CDR2 ANQGSEA. CDR3 sequence reads: CSVDTSGTADTQYF. The CDR3 DNA follows: TGCAGCGTTGATACTAGCGGGACGGCAGATACGCAGTATTTT.

In its sample, this clonotype was seen a few times. This chain joins TRBV25-1 and TRBJ2-7; D may be TRBD1 (5 bases). Trimming stripped 8 bases from V and 3 bases from J, with 17 bases between. Germline values: CDR1 MGHDK, CDR2 SYGVNS. CDR3 length equals 14 residues. This CDR3 reads CASLQEGHGYEQYF. The CDR3 nucleotides read TGTGCCAGCCTTCAGGAAGGACACGGCTACGAGCAGTACTTC.

This clonotype was detected many times. The gene calls are TRBV18 and TRBJ2-5; D gene unclear. Trimming removed 3 bases from V and 5 bases from J, with 13 bases in between. CDR3 length equals 14 residues. In germline, CDR1 is KGHSH, CDR2 LQKENI. The CDR3, as DNA: TGTGCCAGCTCACCGAAGGGTCACACGGAGACCCAGTACTTC. It specifies CASSPKGHTETQYF.

The DNA of the CDR3 is TGTGCCAGCAGCCAGGGACCTGAAGCTTTCTTT. This sequence encodes CASSQGPEAFF. The rearrangement joins TRBV6-2 or TRBV6-3 to TRBJ1-1; D is perhaps TRBD1 (5 bases). The germline V gene encodes CDR1 MNHEY and CDR2 SVGEGT. The ends were cut back, 6 bases at V and 6 bases at J, with 8 bases in the middle. This CDR3 contains 11 residues.

This clonotype has only a few counts. The chain joins TRBV6-1 to TRBJ2-1, with a weak D call TRBD1 (6 bases). The CDR3 covers 13 residues. Germline CDR1 and CDR2: MNHNS and SASEGT. V was pared by 2 bases and J by 9 bases, with 11 bases between. The CDR3 is CASSETGFGEQFF. DNA for the CDR3: TGTGCCAGCAGTGAAACAGGGTTCGGTGAGCAGTTCTTC.

This clonotype has at least ten counts. The chain joins TRBV5-1 to TRBJ2-3; no definite D call. The germline V gene has CDR1 SGHRS and CDR2 YFSETQ. This CDR3 contains 16 residues. Between the trimmed V and J ends, which lost 4 bases and 0 bases, there was a span of 15 bases. CDR3 region: CASSLSGVPSTDTQYF. The CDR3 DNA is TGCGCCAGCAGCCTCTCTGGCGTTCCTAGCACAGATACGCAGTATTTT.

This sequence joins TRBV4-3 and TRBJ2-3; TRBD1 matches at 7 bases. The CDR3 totals 16 residues. Germline CDR1 reads LGHNA; CDR2 reads YSLEER. Germline trimming cut 4 bases from V and 2 bases from J; bases unmatched to any gene: 9. The CDR3 sequence: CASSPEPGQLTDTQYF. For the CDR3, the DNA is TGCGCCAGCAGCCCAGAACCGGGACAGCTCACAGATACGCAGTATTTT.

The chain employs TRBV29-1 and TRBJ1-2; D possibly corresponds to TRBD1 (5 bases). Germline values: CDR1 SQVTM, CDR2 ANQGSEA. V gave up 4 bases and J gave up 0 bases, with 15 bases separating them. CDR3 length: 15 residues. DNA of the CDR3: TGCAGCGTTGGAAGCCAGGGAGACGCTAACTATGGCTACACCTTC. Protein sequence: CSVGSQGDANYGYTF.

This clonotype was observed at least ten times. This rearrangement joins TRBV6-2 or TRBV6-3 to TRBJ2-1; TRBD1 is a possible D gene (6 bases). Germline V gives CDR1 MNHEY, CDR2 SVGEGT. The CDR3 length is 15 residues. Trimming took 6 bases from V and 1 from J, leaving 13 bases between them. CDR3 nucleotide sequence: TGTGCCAGCAGAAGGACAGCTATTTCCTACAATGAGCAGTTCTTC. It specifies CASRRTAISYNEQFF.

This clonotype was picked up many times. This chain connects TRBV29-1 to TRBJ1-1; weak D call: TRBD1 (5 bases). Germline CDR1 and CDR2: SQVTM and ANQGSEA. V lost 6 bases and J 8 bases, leaving 13 bases between the germline ends. This CDR3 is built from 11 residues. This CDR3 is CSVRRGEEAFF. In DNA, the CDR3 is TGCAGCGTCCGACGGGGGGAGGAAGCTTTCTTT. Supplemented by reference TRBV29-1 and TRBJ1-1, the full variable domain reads SAVISQKPSRDICQRGTSLTIQCQVDSQVTMMFWYRQQPGQSLTLIATANQGSEATYESGFVIDKFPISRPNLTFSTLTVSNMSPEDSSIYLCSVRRGEEAFFGQGTRLTVV.

J is TRBJ2-5 and V is TRBV7-2; 14 bases agree with TRBD2. J was trimmed by 8 bases and V by 5 bases; bases with no gene match: 4. CDR1 and CDR2 (germline): SGHTA, FQGNSA. This CDR3 spans 14 amino acids. CDR3 nucleotides: TGTGCCAGCAGCCAGACTAGCGGGAGGGCCACCCAGTACTTC. It translates to CASSQTSGRATQYF.

The table lists this clonotype with many counts. CDR3: CASSTAGPSYEQYF. As DNA, the CDR3 is TGTGCCAGCAGCACTGCGGGTCCATCCTACGAGCAGTACTTC. This chain connects TRBV7-9 to TRBJ2-7, with D possibly TRBD2 on 5 matching bases. Trimming took off 5 bases at V and 1 base at J, with 12 bases between the two ends. The V gene's germline CDR1 is SEHNR and CDR2 FQNEAQ (reference sequence). This CDR3 is 14 amino acids long.

Only a few counts were recorded for this clonotype. The chain is built from TRBV9 and TRBJ1-1, with 7 bases fitting TRBD1. The CDR3 extends over 14 amino acids. Germline CDR1 reads SGDLS; CDR2 reads YYNGEE. V was pared by 3 bases and J by 3 bases, with 5 bases of the junction left unmatched. The CDR3 region is CASSGTDRDTEAFF. The CDR3 coding sequence is TGTGCCAGCAGCGGCACAGACAGGGACACTGAAGCTTTCTTT.